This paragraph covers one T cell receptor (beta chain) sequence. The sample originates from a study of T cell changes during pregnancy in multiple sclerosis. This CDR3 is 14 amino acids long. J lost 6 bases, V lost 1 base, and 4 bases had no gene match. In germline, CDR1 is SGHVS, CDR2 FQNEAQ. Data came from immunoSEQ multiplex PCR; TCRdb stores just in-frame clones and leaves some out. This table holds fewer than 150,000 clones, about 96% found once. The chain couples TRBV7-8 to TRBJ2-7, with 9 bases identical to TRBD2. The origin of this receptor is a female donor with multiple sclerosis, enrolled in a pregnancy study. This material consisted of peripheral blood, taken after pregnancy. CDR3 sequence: CASSLELAGPEQYF. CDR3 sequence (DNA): TGTGCCAGCAGCTTAGAACTAGCGGGTCCCGAGCAGTACTTC.